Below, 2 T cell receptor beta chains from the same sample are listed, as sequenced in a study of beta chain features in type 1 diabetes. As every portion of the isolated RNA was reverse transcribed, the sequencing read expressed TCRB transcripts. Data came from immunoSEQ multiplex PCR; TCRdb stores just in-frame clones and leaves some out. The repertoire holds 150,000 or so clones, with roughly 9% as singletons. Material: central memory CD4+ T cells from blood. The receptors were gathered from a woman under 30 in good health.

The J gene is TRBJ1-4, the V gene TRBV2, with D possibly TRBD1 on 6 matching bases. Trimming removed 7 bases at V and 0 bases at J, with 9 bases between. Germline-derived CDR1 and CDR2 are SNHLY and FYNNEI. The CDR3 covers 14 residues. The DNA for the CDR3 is TGTGCCAGCAACAGGGTAACAACTAATGAAAAACTGTTTTTT. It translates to CASNRVTTNEKLFF.

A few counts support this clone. For the CDR3, the DNA is TGTGCCTTTCAGGTTTCGTACTCCTACAATGAGCAGTTCTTC. It yields the protein CAFQVSYSYNEQFF. The V call is TRBV30, the J call TRBJ2-1; D gene ambiguous. Trimming took off 7 bases at V and 0 bases at J, with 13 bases between the two ends. CDR3 length: 14 amino acids. Looked up from germline, CDR1 is GTSNPN and CDR2 is SVGIG (reference sequence).